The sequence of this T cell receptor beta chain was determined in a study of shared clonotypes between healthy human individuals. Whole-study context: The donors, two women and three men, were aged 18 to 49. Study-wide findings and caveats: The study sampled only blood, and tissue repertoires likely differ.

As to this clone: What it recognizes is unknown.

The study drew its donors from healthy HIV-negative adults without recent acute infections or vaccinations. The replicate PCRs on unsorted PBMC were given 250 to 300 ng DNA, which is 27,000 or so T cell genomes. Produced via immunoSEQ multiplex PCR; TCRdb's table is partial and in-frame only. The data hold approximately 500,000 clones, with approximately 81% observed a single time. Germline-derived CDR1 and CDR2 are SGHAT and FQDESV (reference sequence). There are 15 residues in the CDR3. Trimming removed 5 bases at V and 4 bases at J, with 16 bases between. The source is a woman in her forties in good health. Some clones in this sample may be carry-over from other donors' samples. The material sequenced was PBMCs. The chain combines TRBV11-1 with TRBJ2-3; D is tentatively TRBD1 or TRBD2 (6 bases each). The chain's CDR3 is CASSVRGSGADTQYF. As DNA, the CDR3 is TGTGCCAGCAGCGTCCGGGGGTCAGGGGCAGATACGCAGTATTTT.